Presented here are 13 T cell receptor beta chains from one specimen sequenced in a study of identical twins. TCRdb ran MiXCR on the 5' RACE reads and lists one entry per CDR3 protein. The sample holds roughly 470,000 distinct CDR3 sequences; roughly 13% are singletons and the top ten take 0.98%. The sample was also reused in another study, on yellow fever vaccine responses in identical twins.

The sequenced sample was CD4+ T cells sorted from blood. These receptors all stem from a woman between 18 and 29 years old in good health.

V gene TRBV2 combines with J gene TRBJ2-6; tentatively, D is TRBD1 or TRBD2 (5 bases each). The CDR3 consists of 14 residues. The germline V gene encodes CDR1 SNHLY and CDR2 FYNNEI. V dropped 5 bases and J dropped 4 bases, with 9 bases sitting between them. CDR3: CASSPEGGANVLTF. DNA of the CDR3: TGTGCCAGCAGTCCCGAGGGGGGGGCCAACGTCCTGACTTTC.

This chain joins TRBV11-2 and TRBJ2-3; 8 bases agree with TRBD2. This CDR3 contains 15 residues. With 4 bases clipped from V and 4 bases from J, the junction kept 7 bases outside the gene matches. Germline loops: CDR1 SGHAT, CDR2 FQNNGV. CDR3 DNA sequence: TGTGCCAGCAGCTCCGGCGGGGGGCAGGCAGATACGCAGTATTTT. This sequence encodes CASSSGGGQADTQYF.

Only a few counts were recorded for this clonotype. This chain connects TRBV20-1 to TRBJ2-7, with 13 bases fitting TRBD2. The J segment lost 0 bases and the V segment lost 1 base, leaving 3 bases of the junction unmatched. Germline lookup yields CDR1 DFQATT and CDR2 SNEGSKA (reference sequence). The CDR3 loop spans 16 amino acids. CDR3 bases: TGCAGTGCTAGAGGGACTAGCGGGAGTAGCTCCTACGAGCAGTACTTC. Its translation is CSARGTSGSSSYEQYF.

This clonotype has at least ten counts. The rearrangement joins TRBV20-1 to TRBJ2-1; D tentatively reads TRBD1 or TRBD2 (5 bases each). The CDR3 consists of 15 residues. V lost 3 bases to trimming and J lost 8 bases, with 20 bases between them. Germline-derived CDR1 and CDR2 are DFQATT and SNEGSKA (reference sequence). CDR3 bases: TGCAGTGCTAGTCGGCCGGGGCCCACGGGTTATGAGCAGTTCTTC. It translates to CSASRPGPTGYEQFF.

In this sample, this clonotype turned up a few times. J is TRBJ2-3 and V is TRBV12-3 or TRBV12-4; 7 bases agree with TRBD2. Unmatched junction bases numbered 8, after V lost 8 bases and J lost 0 bases. The CDR3 spans 15 residues. The CDR3 region has the DNA TGTGCCAGCGGACGAGCTAGCGGAAGCACAGATACGCAGTATTTT. Residues: CASGRASGSTDTQYF.

This clonotype was seen repeatedly, ten times or more. CDR3 bases: TGTGCCAGCAGTGGGGATACTGAAGCTTTCTTT. The encoded protein is CASSGDTEAFF. V and J are TRBV2 and TRBJ1-1; D unresolved. The germline V gene has CDR1 SNHLY and CDR2 FYNNEI. Trimming removed 4 bases from V and 5 bases from J, with 5 bases in between. The CDR3 spans 11 residues.

This clonotype was recorded many times. This chain joins TRBV28 and TRBJ1-3; D not resolved. Per germline, CDR1 MDHEN and CDR2 SYDVKM. The CDR3 covers 13 residues. V was shortened by 2 bases and J by 4 bases, with 6 bases between the two germline ends. The CDR3 here is CASSLRQGNTIYF. CDR3 nucleotide sequence: TGTGCCAGCAGTTTAAGGCAAGGAAACACCATATATTTT.

This clonotype was seen ten or more times. The chain joins TRBV27 to TRBJ2-7; D is possibly TRBD1 (5 bases). The V end lost 6 bases, the J end lost 3 bases, and 18 bases lay between the germline ends. The germline V gene encodes CDR1 MNHEY and CDR2 SMNVEV (reference sequence). The CDR3 has 15 amino acids. CDR3 sequence: CASRGGQGSFYEQYF. The CDR3 coding sequence is TGTGCCAGCAGGGGTGGGCAGGGAAGTTTCTACGAGCAGTACTTC.

The CDR3 here is CASSSQEGSYEQYF. Written as DNA, the CDR3 is TGTGCCAGCAGCTCCCAGGAGGGCTCCTACGAGCAGTACTTC. This sequence joins TRBV7-6 and TRBJ2-7; D is perhaps TRBD2 (6 bases). Trimming left V 4 bases short and J 0 bases short, with 10 bases between. CDR3 length: 14 residues. The V gene's germline CDR1 is SGHVS and CDR2 FNYEAQ.

The chain joins TRBV25-1 to TRBJ2-1; TRBD2 agrees at 11 bases. This CDR3 has 17 amino acids. Germline CDR1 MGHDK, CDR2 SYGVNS. Germline trimming cut 6 bases from V and 7 bases from J; bases unmatched to any gene: 14. CDR3 residues: CASSEPELAGVRNEQFF. CDR3 DNA sequence: TGTGCCAGCAGCGAGCCGGAACTAGCGGGAGTACGGAATGAGCAGTTCTTC.

This clonotype was picked up a small number of times. The V and J genes are TRBV7-2 and TRBJ2-3, with 7 positions matching TRBD2. The CDR3 extends over 15 amino acids. With V trimmed by 5 bases and J by 2 bases, 7 bases remained unmatched. Germline values: CDR1 SGHTA, CDR2 FQGNSA. CDR3 DNA: TGTGCCAGCAGCCCCGGACTAGTTCTCACAGATACGCAGTATTTT. This translates into CASSPGLVLTDTQYF.

V gene TRBV7-9 combines with J gene TRBJ2-1; 11 bases fit TRBD2. J was trimmed by 6 bases and V by 6 bases; bases with no gene match: 7. The CDR3 is made up of 15 amino acids. Germline CDR1 reads SEHNR; CDR2 reads FQNEAQ (reference sequence). The CDR3 sequence: CASRVLAGDFNEQFF. CDR3 in DNA: TGTGCCAGCAGAGTACTAGCGGGAGATTTCAATGAGCAGTTCTTC.

V and J are TRBV21-1 and TRBJ2-7; TRBD1, the table's D call, was not compared with the DNA. TRBV21-1 is a pseudogene locus. CDR3 length: 15 residues. CDR3 nucleotide sequence: TGTGCCAGCAGCAAATTGAAGACAGGCTCCTACGAGCAGTACTTC. Translating gives CASSKLKTGSYEQYF.